Listed below are T cell receptor beta chains from one sample, sequenced in a study of shared clonotypes between healthy human individuals. Assay: immunoSEQ multiplex PCR; the TCRdb copy retains only in-frame clones and omits some. The data show roughly 2,000,000 clones, about 95% seen once. The sequenced material came from naive CD8+ T cells sorted from blood. The receptors were sampled from a man between 18 and 29 years old in good health. The CDR3 runs from the conserved cysteine through the conserved F or W. Fields, in order: J gene, D gene, V gene, clone size, CDR3 protein, CDR3 DNA. D genes are given only for firm matches. Clone sizes are given selectively: once, few, many, or a class where the clone is expanded.

J: TRBJ2-5
D: TRBD2
V: TRBV6-1
size: -
CDR3: CASSELAGGRETQYF
DNA: TGTGCCAGCAGTGAACTAGCGGGGGGGAGAGAGACCCAGTACTTC

J: TRBJ1-2
D: -
V: TRBV6-5
size: once
CDR3: CASSYSEGPYGYTF
DNA: TGTGCCAGCAGTTACTCGGAGGGACCCTATGGCTACACCTTC

J: TRBJ2-7
D: TRBD1
V: TRBV25-1
size: -
CDR3: CASSEGTGPHEQYF
DNA: TGTGCCAGCAGTGAGGGGACAGGCCCCCACGAGCAGTACTTC

J: TRBJ2-7
D: TRBD1
V: TRBV29-1
size: -
CDR3: CSVIQGYYEQYF
DNA: TGCAGCGTAATACAGGGGTACTACGAGCAGTACTTC

J: TRBJ2-2
D: TRBD2
V: TRBV4-3
size: -
CDR3: CASSQVLAGEGTGELFF
DNA: TGCGCCAGCAGCCAAGTACTAGCGGGAGAAGGCACCGGGGAGCTGTTTTTT

J: TRBJ2-5
D: TRBD1
V: TRBV5-6
size: -
CDR3: CASSFGTGGFGETQYF
DNA: TGTGCCAGCAGCTTCGGGACAGGGGGCTTTGGGGAGACCCAGTACTTC

J: TRBJ1-1
D: -
V: TRBV19
size: -
CDR3: CASRSGAEAFF
DNA: TGTGCCAGTAGGTCGGGGGCTGAAGCTTTCTTT

J: TRBJ1-2
D: TRBD1
V: TRBV7-9
size: -
CDR3: CASSLEGQRLGANYGYTF
DNA: TGTGCCAGCAGCTTAGAGGGACAGCGTTTAGGAGCTAACTATGGCTACACCTTC

J: TRBJ1-1
D: -
V: TRBV10-1
size: -
CDR3: CASSAWKNTEAFF
DNA: TGCGCCAGCAGTGCTTGGAAGAACACTGAAGCTTTCTTT

J: TRBJ2-1
D: -
V: TRBV7-2
size: once
CDR3: CASSLTPSGAVNEQFF
DNA: TGTGCCAGCAGCTTAACGCCCTCGGGGGCTGTCAATGAGCAGTTCTTC

J: TRBJ1-1
D: -
V: TRBV27
size: -
CDR3: CASSGYNTEAFF
DNA: TGTGCCAGCAGCGGATATAACACTGAAGCTTTCTTT

J: TRBJ2-7
D: TRBD2
V: TRBV9
size: -
CDR3: CASSVGGGLEYEQYF
DNA: TGTGCCAGCAGCGTAGGAGGGGGACTAGAGTACGAGCAGTACTTC

J: TRBJ1-2
D: -
V: TRBV28
size: -
CDR3: CASSPSNYGYTF
DNA: TGTGCCAGCAGTCCTTCCAACTATGGCTACACCTTC

J: TRBJ2-3
D: -
V: TRBV7-6
size: -
CDR3: CASSFQGGATQYF
DNA: TGTGCCAGCAGCTTTCAAGGGGGGGCTACGCAGTATTTT

J: TRBJ2-7
D: TRBD2
V: TRBV4-3
size: -
CDR3: CASSQGASGPPYEQYF
DNA: TGCGCCAGCAGCCAAGGCGCTAGCGGCCCACCCTACGAGCAGTACTTC

J: TRBJ2-7
D: TRBD1
V: TRBV6-1
size: -
CDR3: CATGQGYEQYF
DNA: TGTGCTACAGGACAGGGCTACGAGCAGTACTTC

J: TRBJ2-7
D: TRBD2
V: TRBV7-6
size: -
CDR3: CASSPRTSGSSYGEQYF
DNA: TGTGCCAGCAGCCCCCGGACTAGCGGGAGTTCATATGGCGAGCAGTACTTC

J: TRBJ2-6
D: -
V: TRBV6-5
size: -
CDR3: CASSFSIAGANVLTF
DNA: TGTGCCAGCAGTTTTTCGATTGCTGGGGCCAACGTCCTGACTTTC

J: TRBJ2-4
D: -
V: TRBV5-6
size: -
CDR3: CASSLEERRRDIQYF
DNA: TGTGCCAGCAGCTTGGAGGAGCGGAGGAGGGACATTCAGTACTTC

J: TRBJ2-2
D: -
V: TRBV7-3
size: -
CDR3: CASRSSLGDMGELFF
DNA: TGTGCCAGCCGCTCGTCCTTAGGCGATATGGGGGAGCTGTTTTTT

J: TRBJ1-4
D: TRBD1
V: TRBV5-6
size: -
CDR3: CASSLSPRGELFF
DNA: TGTGCCAGCAGCTTGTCTCCCAGGGGGGAACTGTTTTTT

J: TRBJ1-1
D: -
V: TRBV18
size: once
CDR3: CASSPRGGYTEAFF
DNA: TGTGCCAGCTCACCTCGCGGGGGATACACTGAAGCTTTCTTT

J: TRBJ2-5
D: -
V: TRBV7-9
size: -
CDR3: CASSSRPEVPEETQYF
DNA: TGTGCCAGCAGCTCCCGTCCTGAAGTTCCCGAAGAGACCCAGTACTTC

J: TRBJ2-1
D: TRBD1
V: TRBV5-4
size: -
CDR3: CASSLDRGYNEQFF
DNA: TGTGCCAGCAGCTTGGACAGGGGCTACAATGAGCAGTTCTTC

J: TRBJ1-5
D: TRBD1
V: TRBV27
size: -
CDR3: CASSTGQHGRGGNQPQHF
DNA: TGTGCCAGCAGTACGGGACAGCACGGGAGGGGCGGCAATCAGCCCCAGCATTTT

J: TRBJ2-3
D: TRBD2
V: TRBV4-3
size: -
CDR3: CASSQDMEGIAGGSTDTQYF
DNA: TGCGCCAGCAGCCAAGATATGGAGGGTATAGCGGGAGGGAGCACAGATACGCAGTATTTT

J: TRBJ2-5
D: TRBD1
V: TRBV7-2
size: -
CDR3: CASSPLTGGVETQYF
DNA: TGTGCCAGCAGCCCCTTAACAGGGGGCGTGGAGACCCAGTACTTC

J: TRBJ1-5
D: TRBD1
V: TRBV4-3
size: -
CDR3: CASSPDRGKNQPQHF
DNA: TGCGCCAGCAGCCCAGACAGGGGAAAAAATCAGCCCCAGCATTTT

J: TRBJ1-1
D: -
V: TRBV5-6
size: -
CDR3: CASSLEWTEAFF
DNA: TGTGCCAGCAGCCTCGAGTGGACTGAAGCTTTCTTT

J: TRBJ1-4
D: -
V: TRBV6-4
size: once
CDR3: CASSEGAGEKLFF
DNA: TGTGCCAGCAGTGAAGGGGCCGGAGAAAAACTGTTTTTT